These 13 T cell receptor beta chains originate from one sample sequenced in a study of blood T cells in healthy people across ages. A second PCR, run for about 6 to 11 cycles, used a sample-barcoded 5' primer plus a J-beta primer mix. TCRdb analysed the 5' RACE reads with MiXCR anew, one entry per CDR3 protein. The table shows fewer than 750,000 distinct CDR3 sequences, with around 50% occurring only once. Sequencing was performed on blood. All receptors derive from an elderly man in good health.

This chain connects TRBV5-1 to TRBJ2-4, with 10 bases fitting TRBD2. The J call may not be correct, given that the DNA end is closer to TRBJ2-7. Germline values: CDR1 SGHRS, CDR2 YFSETQ. The CDR3 is 15 residues long. The CDR3 sequence is CASSAGTSAMYEQYF. In DNA form, the CDR3 reads TGCGCCAGCAGCGCAGGGACTAGCGCGATGTACGAGCAGTACTTC.

This chain uses TRBV29-1 with TRBJ1-5; 10 nucleotides agree with TRBD1. CDR1 is SQVTM and CDR2 is ANQGSEA in the germline V gene. V was clipped by 6 bases and J by 3 bases; unmatched bases: 5. The CDR3 spans 14 residues. The CDR3 sequence is CSVRTGGNNQPQHF. The CDR3 DNA reads as TGCAGCGTCCGGACAGGGGGGAACAATCAGCCCCAGCATTTT.

The chain is built from TRBV30 and TRBJ2-3; D not resolved. Trimming shortened V by 3 bases and J by 0 bases, and 13 bases separated the two germline ends. The CDR3 is made up of 15 amino acids. The germline V gene encodes CDR1 GTSNPN and CDR2 SVGIG (reference sequence). The CDR3 is CAWSPTYRSTDTQYF. The CDR3 DNA sequence: TGTGCCTGGAGCCCGACCTACCGAAGCACAGATACGCAGTATTTT.

This clonotype appeared a few times. The chain links TRBV7-2 to TRBJ2-3; 7 bases line up with TRBD2. Trimming at V came to 3 bases and at J to 1 base, leaving 1 base not matched to a gene. The CDR3 runs 14 residues. Germline values: CDR1 SGHTA, CDR2 FQGNSA. The CDR3: CASSLLAGTDTQYF. The CDR3 nucleotides read TGTGCCAGCAGCTTGCTAGCGGGCACAGATACGCAGTATTTT.

V is TRBV7-2 and J is TRBJ2-1; the match to TRBD2 covers 10 bases. Germline V lookup: CDR1 SGHTA, CDR2 FQGNSA. This CDR3 has 16 residues. Trimming took 1 base from V and 7 from J; bases not matched to a gene: 7. CDR3 sequence reads: CASSLVLAGDQNEQFF. The CDR3 nucleotides read TGTGCCAGCAGCTTAGTGCTAGCGGGGGACCAGAATGAGCAGTTCTTC.

The chain has TRBV20-1 and TRBJ1-4; D unclear. V lost 2 bases and J 0 bases, leaving 10 bases between the germline ends. CDR1 and CDR2 from the germline V gene are DFQATT and SNEGSKA (reference sequence). The CDR3 runs to 15 residues. In DNA form, the CDR3 reads TGCAGTGCTAGATCCTTTAGGGCAACTAATGAAAAACTGTTTTTT. Amino acids: CSARSFRATNEKLFF.

For this clonotype: A much larger clone differs from this one at a single base, so this may be a read error. V and J are TRBV7-2 and TRBJ2-5; 7 bases align to TRBD2. V lost 5 bases and J lost 11; bases outside the gene matches: 20. Germline CDR1 and CDR2: SGHTA and FQGNSA. The CDR3 is 16 residues long. The CDR3 DNA is TGTGCCAGCAGCCAGTCAAGCGGGGAACCTTACTACAAGCAGTACTTC. It is translated as CASSQSSGEPYYKQYF.

The chain carries TRBV27 and TRBJ2-5; a possible D gene is TRBD2 (5 bases). The germline gives CDR1 MNHEY, CDR2 SMNVEV (reference sequence). This CDR3 has 16 amino acids. V lost 1 base and J 3 bases, leaving 15 bases between the germline ends. The CDR3 DNA is TGTGCCAGCAGTTTATTAGCCGGAGGAAGTGAAGAGACCCAGTACTTC. Residues: CASSLLAGGSEETQYF.

This chain joins TRBV6-5 and TRBJ2-6; D unresolved. From germline, CDR1 is MNHEY and CDR2 SVGAGI. The germline V and J ends were trimmed by 0 bases and 0 bases, with 12 bases remaining between them. CDR3 length equals 18 residues. The CDR3 nucleotides are TGTGCCAGCAGTTACTCTGGCAAGATTAGCTCTGGGGCCAACGTCCTGACTTTC. It is translated as CASSYSGKISSGANVLTF.

CDR3: CASSPTGTGPFRQPQHF. Written as DNA, the CDR3 is TGTGCCAGCAGCCCTACCGGGACAGGGCCTTTTAGGCAGCCCCAGCATTTT. The rearrangement joins TRBV14 to TRBJ1-5; 9 bases align to TRBD1. The germline V gene has CDR1 SGHDN and CDR2 FVKESK. This CDR3 comprises 17 residues. The ends lost 4 bases at V and 7 bases at J; junction bases unmatched: 14.

This clonotype occurred many times. The J gene is TRBJ1-4, the V gene TRBV6-6; the D is unclear. Trimming took 0 bases from V and 4 from J, leaving 6 bases between them. This CDR3 has 14 amino acids. The V gene's germline CDR1 is MNHNY and CDR2 SVGAGI (reference sequence). DNA of the CDR3: TGTGCCAGCAGTTACTCGAGTAGTAATGAAAAACTGTTTTTT. It translates to CASSYSSSNEKLFF.

This chain uses TRBV20-1 with TRBJ2-1; D might be TRBD1 or TRBD2, each matching 5 bases. CDR3 length: 12 residues. V lost 8 bases and J lost 7, with 15 bases in between. Per the germline V gene, CDR1 is DFQATT and CDR2 is SNEGSKA (reference sequence). Here the CDR3 reads CSYPTGPNEQFF. In DNA, the CDR3 is TGCAGTTACCCAACGGGGCCTAATGAGCAGTTCTTC.

The rearrangement uses TRBV5-1 and TRBJ2-6; no reliable D call. The V end lost 4 bases, the J end lost 0 bases, and 11 bases lay between the germline ends. This CDR3 spans 16 amino acids. Germline values: CDR1 SGHRS, CDR2 YFSETQ. The CDR3 DNA is TGCGCCAGCAGCCCCTATAAAAACTCTGGGGCCAACGTCCTGACTTTC. Its translation is CASSPYKNSGANVLTF.